This is a list of T cell receptor beta chains from one sample in a study of CD8 T cells in Susac syndrome. Via MiXCR, TCRdb re-called the immunoSEQ multiplex PCR reads, giving one row per CDR3 protein. Here the sample spans approximately 120,000 distinct CDR3 sequences, more than 85% being singletons. Sequenced: CD8+ T cells from PBMCs. All receptors derive from a human donor with multiple sclerosis. CDR3s include the opening cysteine and the closing phenylalanine or tryptophan. Each record gives: clone size, V gene, D gene, J gene, CDR3 DNA, CDR3 protein. The D gene is left open where the match is weak. Clone size is shown for a subset of rows, as once, few, many or a class of expanded clone.

clone size: once
V gene: TRBV3-1
D gene: TRBD1
J gene: TRBJ2-2
CDR3 DNA: TGTGCCAGCAGCCGCGTTCCGGGACAGGGGCCCTACACCGGGGAGCTGTTTTTT
CDR3 protein: CASSRVPGQGPYTGELFF

clone size: once
V gene: TRBV3-1
D gene: -
J gene: TRBJ2-5
CDR3 DNA: TGTGCCAGCAGCCAAGAAGTTCGCAGATGGGGGGAGACCCAGCACTTC
CDR3 protein: CASSQEVRRWGETQHF

clone size: -
V gene: TRBV29-1
D gene: -
J gene: TRBJ1-2
CDR3 DNA: TGCAGCGTTGAAACGTTGACTCCCCCGGGCAACTATGGCTACACCTTC
CDR3 protein: CSVETLTPPGNYGYTF

clone size: -
V gene: TRBV15
D gene: -
J gene: TRBJ1-4
CDR3 DNA: TGTGCCACCAGCAGACCCTCAGACAGCCTGGACGAAAAACTGTTTTTT
CDR3 protein: CATSRPSDSLDEKLFF

clone size: -
V gene: TRBV7-9
D gene: -
J gene: TRBJ2-5
CDR3 DNA: TGTGCCAGCAGCTTACCGGGCAGGTCGTCCGAGACCCAGTACTTC
CDR3 protein: CASSLPGRSSETQYF

clone size: -
V gene: TRBV7-6
D gene: TRBD1
J gene: TRBJ1-1
CDR3 DNA: TGTGCCAGCAGCTTAGCCCCCTGGACAGGGCGAGATGAAGCTTTTTTT
CDR3 protein: CASSLAPWTGRDEAFF

clone size: -
V gene: TRBV30
D gene: -
J gene: TRBJ2-1
CDR3 DNA: TGTGCCTGGAGTCCAACAGGGGGGGATGAGCAGTTCTTC
CDR3 protein: CAWSPTGGDEQFF

clone size: -
V gene: TRBV9
D gene: -
J gene: TRBJ2-5
CDR3 DNA: TGTGCCAGCAGCGTAGAGAGGGAAGAGACCCAGTACTTC
CDR3 protein: CASSVEREETQYF

clone size: -
V gene: TRBV14
D gene: -
J gene: TRBJ2-1
CDR3 DNA: TGTGCCAGCAGCGGAACCACTAGGGTAAATGAGCAGTTCTTC
CDR3 protein: CASSGTTRVNEQFF

clone size: -
V gene: TRBV12-3/TRBV12-4
D gene: -
J gene: TRBJ2-3
CDR3 DNA: TGTGCCAGCAGCCTTTATACCTATTGGGTACATGGTACGCAGTATTTT
CDR3 protein: CASSLYTYWVHGTQYF

clone size: -
V gene: TRBV7-6
D gene: TRBD2
J gene: TRBJ2-5
CDR3 DNA: TGTGCCAGCAGCCCTTACGTTAGCGGGAGGGGAGTTCAAGAGACCCAGTACTTC
CDR3 protein: CASSPYVSGRGVQETQYF

clone size: -
V gene: TRBV5-1
D gene: -
J gene: TRBJ1-2
CDR3 DNA: TGCGCCAGCAGCTTGTATTTGGGGGGCTCAGATGGCTACACCTTC
CDR3 protein: CASSLYLGGSDGYTF

clone size: -
V gene: TRBV6-4
D gene: TRBD1
J gene: TRBJ1-1
CDR3 DNA: TGTGCCAGCAGTGAGACAGGGATCCCGGCTTTTCTACCAGCTTTCTTT
CDR3 protein: CASSETGIPAFLPAFF

clone size: -
V gene: TRBV15
D gene: -
J gene: TRBJ2-7
CDR3 DNA: TGTGCCACCAGTAGCCGAGTTTCCTACGAGCAGTACTTC
CDR3 protein: CATSSRVSYEQYF

clone size: -
V gene: TRBV18
D gene: TRBD1
J gene: TRBJ1-4
CDR3 DNA: TGTGCCAGCTCACCATCGGACAGGGGGAGGTATGAAAAACTGTTTTTT
CDR3 protein: CASSPSDRGRYEKLFF

clone size: -
V gene: TRBV20-1
D gene: TRBD2
J gene: TRBJ2-1
CDR3 DNA: TGCAGTGCTAGCGATTCGACTAGCGGAGTCTACAATGAGCAGTTCTTC
CDR3 protein: CSASDSTSGVYNEQFF

clone size: -
V gene: TRBV6-4
D gene: -
J gene: TRBJ2-2
CDR3 DNA: TGTGCCAGCAGTGACTCGCGGATTAGTCCGCGGAACACCGGGGAGCTGTTTTTT
CDR3 protein: CASSDSRISPRNTGELFF

clone size: -
V gene: TRBV19
D gene: -
J gene: TRBJ1-3
CDR3 DNA: TGTGCCAGTCGGACAGTGAGCTCTGGAAACACCATATATTTT
CDR3 protein: CASRTVSSGNTIYF

clone size: -
V gene: TRBV27
D gene: -
J gene: TRBJ2-7
CDR3 DNA: TGTGCCAGCAGTTTCGATGCCGAGGGCCGAAGGGAGCAGTACTTC
CDR3 protein: CASSFDAEGRREQYF

clone size: once
V gene: TRBV4-1
D gene: -
J gene: TRBJ2-6
CDR3 DNA: TGCGCCAGCAGCCAAGATTTGACATTTATCTCTGGGGCCAACGTCCTGACTTTC
CDR3 protein: CASSQDLTFISGANVLTF

clone size: -
V gene: TRBV3-1
D gene: -
J gene: TRBJ2-1
CDR3 DNA: TGTGCCAGCAGCCCCCCTCGCGGGGACAATGAGCAGTTCTTC
CDR3 protein: CASSPPRGDNEQFF

clone size: -
V gene: TRBV6-5
D gene: -
J gene: TRBJ2-2
CDR3 DNA: TGTGCCAGCAGTTACGAAGCGCAGGGGGGTGTCAGGGCGAACACCGGGGAGCTGTTTTTT
CDR3 protein: CASSYEAQGGVRANTGELFF

clone size: once
V gene: TRBV9
D gene: -
J gene: TRBJ2-3
CDR3 DNA: TGTGCCAGCAGCCCTCTTGCGCGGGTAGGGACAGATACGCAGTATTTT
CDR3 protein: CASSPLARVGTDTQYF

clone size: -
V gene: TRBV13
D gene: TRBD1
J gene: TRBJ2-5
CDR3 DNA: TGTGCCAGCAGCTTCAGGGGGCTGGTTCAAGAGACCCAGTACTTC
CDR3 protein: CASSFRGLVQETQYF

clone size: -
V gene: TRBV2
D gene: -
J gene: TRBJ2-1
CDR3 DNA: TGTGCCAGCAGTCCGACCGGCAGGATTAACAATGAGCAGTTCTTC
CDR3 protein: CASSPTGRINNEQFF

clone size: -
V gene: TRBV6-5
D gene: -
J gene: TRBJ2-5
CDR3 DNA: TGTGCCAGCAGTTACGGACACCAAGAGACCCAGTACTTC
CDR3 protein: CASSYGHQETQYF

clone size: -
V gene: TRBV9
D gene: TRBD2
J gene: TRBJ2-1
CDR3 DNA: TGTGCCAGCAGCGTAGAAGCGGGGGTATATGAGCAGTTCTTC
CDR3 protein: CASSVEAGVYEQFF

clone size: -
V gene: TRBV28
D gene: -
J gene: TRBJ1-4
CDR3 DNA: TGTGCCAGCTCATATGTTGAAAAACTGTTTTTT
CDR3 protein: CASSYVEKLFF

clone size: -
V gene: TRBV4-1
D gene: TRBD1
J gene: TRBJ1-5
CDR3 DNA: TGCGCCAGCAGCCAGGGGACAGGGAGCAATCAGCCCCAGCATTTT
CDR3 protein: CASSQGTGSNQPQHF

clone size: -
V gene: TRBV30
D gene: TRBD1
J gene: TRBJ1-3
CDR3 DNA: TGTGCCTGGAAAACAAACCCCGGGACAGGGCGTCTCTCTGGAAACACCATATATTTT
CDR3 protein: CAWKTNPGTGRLSGNTIYF

clone size: -
V gene: TRBV5-1
D gene: -
J gene: TRBJ1-2
CDR3 DNA: TGCGCCAGCAGCTTGGACCCTCGGGGCGTCGGCTACACCTTC
CDR3 protein: CASSLDPRGVGYTF

clone size: once
V gene: TRBV7-2
D gene: -
J gene: TRBJ1-1
CDR3 DNA: TGTGCCAGCAGTTATAAGACGGTGAACACTGAAGCTTTCTTT
CDR3 protein: CASSYKTVNTEAFF

clone size: -
V gene: TRBV12-3/TRBV12-4
D gene: TRBD1
J gene: TRBJ2-3
CDR3 DNA: TGTGCCAGCAGTCAGACCCGACAGGGTCCCACAGATACGCAGTATTTT
CDR3 protein: CASSQTRQGPTDTQYF

clone size: -
V gene: TRBV7-3
D gene: TRBD2
J gene: TRBJ2-2
CDR3 DNA: TGTGCCAGCAGCTTAACGGGTGCTAGCGGGAGGGCCTACACCGGGGAGCTGTTTTTT
CDR3 protein: CASSLTGASGRAYTGELFF

clone size: -
V gene: TRBV10-2
D gene: -
J gene: TRBJ2-3
CDR3 DNA: TGCGCCAGCAGTGATGACATCGTGGGTACGCAGTATTTT
CDR3 protein: CASSDDIVGTQYF

clone size: -
V gene: TRBV5-5
D gene: -
J gene: TRBJ1-3
CDR3 DNA: TGTGCCAGCAGCTTTCAACAGGGTTACACCATATATTTT
CDR3 protein: CASSFQQGYTIYF

clone size: once
V gene: TRBV5-1
D gene: TRBD1
J gene: TRBJ2-7
CDR3 DNA: TGCGCCAGCAGCCTTGGACAGGGCCGGGTCGAGCAGTACTTC
CDR3 protein: CASSLGQGRVEQYF

clone size: -
V gene: TRBV6-5
D gene: -
J gene: TRBJ2-7
CDR3 DNA: TGTGCCAGCAGCCGCGGAAGGACCTACGAGCAGTACTTC
CDR3 protein: CASSRGRTYEQYF

clone size: -
V gene: TRBV18
D gene: -
J gene: TRBJ1-1
CDR3 DNA: TGTGCCAGCTCAGCAACCGGGCCTTTATCCATGAACACTGAAGCTTTCTTT
CDR3 protein: CASSATGPLSMNTEAFF

clone size: -
V gene: TRBV28
D gene: TRBD1
J gene: TRBJ2-5
CDR3 DNA: TGTGCCAGCAGCTCGACAGGGGGCGCAGAGACCCAGTACTTC
CDR3 protein: CASSSTGGAETQYF

clone size: -
V gene: TRBV7-9
D gene: -
J gene: TRBJ2-7
CDR3 DNA: TGTGCCAGCAGCCCGACAGAAATTGACTACGAGCAGTACTTC
CDR3 protein: CASSPTEIDYEQYF

clone size: -
V gene: TRBV3-1
D gene: TRBD2
J gene: TRBJ2-5
CDR3 DNA: TGTGCCAGCAGCCAAGATTGGCATAGCGGGGGGGATCAAGAGACCCAGTACTTC
CDR3 protein: CASSQDWHSGGDQETQYF

clone size: -
V gene: TRBV9
D gene: -
J gene: TRBJ2-5
CDR3 DNA: TGTGCCAGCAGCGTAGGTGGGGGGCCGGTGGAGACCCAGTACTTC
CDR3 protein: CASSVGGGPVETQYF

clone size: -
V gene: TRBV28
D gene: TRBD1
J gene: TRBJ2-7
CDR3 DNA: TGTGCCAGCAGTTTAGTAATGATTGGGTACAGGGGGATCGAGCAGTACTTC
CDR3 protein: CASSLVMIGYRGIEQYF

clone size: once
V gene: TRBV27
D gene: -
J gene: TRBJ2-5
CDR3 DNA: TGTGCCAGCAGTTCTAGTGTTTTGGAGACCCAGTACTTC
CDR3 protein: CASSSSVLETQYF